The 19 T cell receptor beta chains reported below all come from one sample, sequenced in a study of T cells after yellow fever vaccination. TCRdb reprocessed the 5' RACE reads via MiXCR and lists one record per CDR3 protein. Here the sample spans 50,000 to 65,000 distinct CDR3 sequences, 6% to 8.5% being singletons. Sample: CD8+ T cells not binding an NS4B(214-222) dextramer, sorted from PBMCs, taken 35 to 50 days after the first yellow fever vaccination. These receptors all stem from a man aged 18 to 30 who received the YFV17D yellow fever vaccine.

This clonotype was observed many times. CDR3 amino acids: CSAREGLPTDTQYF. CDR3 bases: TGCAGTGCTAGAGAAGGACTACCCACAGATACGCAGTATTTT. The chain carries TRBV20-1 and TRBJ2-3, with D possibly matching TRBD2 (6 bases). Trimming took off 0 bases at V and 2 bases at J, with 9 bases between the two ends. CDR1 DFQATT and CDR2 SNEGSKA come from the germline V gene (reference sequence). The CDR3 spans 14 residues.

This clonotype was found many times. The CDR3 nucleotides are TGCAGTGCTAGAGGGGGCAGTGGTACTGAAGCTTTCTTT. This codes for CSARGGSGTEAFF. The chain combines TRBV20-1 with TRBJ1-1, with D possibly TRBD1 on 5 matching bases. With 1 base removed from V and 5 bases from J, the gap between germline ends came to 11 bases. Germline lookup yields CDR1 DFQATT and CDR2 SNEGSKA (reference sequence). This CDR3 is built from 13 residues.

This clonotype was observed a few times. V usage is TRBV19 and J usage is TRBJ2-1; 7 bases fit TRBD2. The ends lost 0 bases at V and 7 bases at J; junction bases unmatched: 6. This CDR3 contains 15 residues. The germline V gene encodes CDR1 LNHDA and CDR2 SQIVND (reference sequence). The CDR3 sequence: CASSIERGLGNEQFF. In DNA, the CDR3 is TGTGCCAGTAGTATAGAGCGGGGGTTAGGGAATGAGCAGTTCTTC.

A few counts support this clonotype. V and J are TRBV30 and TRBJ1-1, with D unclear. The length of the CDR3 is 11 residues. V gave up 3 bases and J gave up 6 bases, with 8 bases separating them. Germline CDR1 reads GTSNPN; CDR2 reads SVGIG (reference sequence). The CDR3 reads CAWRRLAEAFF. The CDR3 DNA reads as TGTGCCTGGAGGAGGCTGGCTGAAGCTTTCTTT.

The V gene is TRBV6-1, the J gene TRBJ2-7; TRBD1 aligns across 12 bases. The trim removed 6 bases at V and 5 bases at J, leaving 5 bases unmatched. Looked up from germline, CDR1 is MNHNS and CDR2 is SASEGT. The CDR3 consists of 14 residues. The CDR3 coding sequence is TGTGCCAGCAGGGACGGGACAGGGGGCAACGAGCAGTACTTC. As protein: CASRDGTGGNEQYF.

This clonotype was seen a few times. This rearrangement joins TRBV6-5 to TRBJ2-7; no firm D call. This CDR3 has 14 residues. The germline V gene encodes CDR1 MNHEY and CDR2 SVGAGI. V lost 0 bases, J lost 3 bases, and 9 bases lay in between. The CDR3 DNA sequence: TGTGCCAGCAGTTACTCGGCGGATTTCTACGAGCAGTACTTC. Translated, it gives CASSYSADFYEQYF.

This clonotype was counted ten times or more. The rearrangement uses TRBV5-5 and TRBJ1-5; D is undetermined. The germline V and J ends were trimmed by 3 bases and 2 bases, with 18 bases remaining between them. The V gene's germline CDR1 is SGHKS and CDR2 YYEKEE (reference sequence). This CDR3 spans 17 amino acids. CDR3 sequence (DNA): TGTGCCAGCAGCTCTTGGATGAATGCCCGGGGCAATCAGCCCCAGCATTTT. This codes for CASSSWMNARGNQPQHF.

This clonotype was counted between two and nine times. The chain carries TRBV29-1 and TRBJ1-1; tentative D call: TRBD1 (5 bases). The germline V gene encodes CDR1 SQVTM and CDR2 ANQGSEA. Trimming shortened V by 0 bases and J by 5 bases, and 7 bases separated the two germline ends. The CDR3 spans 12 residues. The CDR3 DNA reads as TGCAGCGTTGAAGAGGGGGAAACTGAAGCTTTCTTT. Its protein is CSVEEGETEAFF. Looking up the rest from reference TRBV29-1 and TRBJ1-1 gives the full variable domain: SAVISQKPSRDICQRGTSLTIQCQVDSQVTMMFWYRQQPGQSLTLIATANQGSEATYESGFVIDKFPISRPNLTFSTLTVSNMSPEDSSIYLCSVEEGETEAFFGQGTRLTVV.

This clonotype was seen many times. V usage is TRBV5-1 and J usage is TRBJ2-1, with a tentative D call TRBD2 (5 bases). The CDR3 length is 13 residues. The germline V gene has CDR1 SGHRS and CDR2 YFSETQ. Between the trimmed V and J ends, which lost 7 bases and 10 bases, there was a span of 18 bases. The CDR3 DNA reads TGCGCCAGCGGAGATAGTAGCCTAGCCGAGCAGTTCTTC. Translating it yields CASGDSSLAEQFF. The entire variable domain, with the rest obtained from reference TRBV5-1 and TRBJ2-1, is as follows: KAGVTQTPRYLIKTRGQQVTLSCSPISGHRSVSWYQQTPGQGLQFLFEYFSETQRNKGNFPGRFSGRQFSNSRSEMNVSTLELGDSALYLCASGDSSLAEQFFGPGTRLTVL.

This clonotype is judged medium-sized. The genes are TRBV14 and TRBJ1-2; 9 bases fit TRBD1. Germline V gene data show CDR1 as SGHDN and CDR2 as FVKESK. The CDR3 is 13 amino acids. V was clipped by 5 bases and J by 2 bases; unmatched bases: 0. The CDR3 reads CASSGTGNYGYTF. DNA of the CDR3: TGTGCCAGCAGCGGGACAGGGAACTATGGCTACACCTTC.

This clonotype has just a few counts. The chain couples TRBV2 to TRBJ1-1; D is possibly TRBD1 (5 bases). The germline gives CDR1 SNHLY, CDR2 FYNNEI. This CDR3 spans 13 amino acids. V was trimmed by 4 bases and J by 1 base, leaving 7 bases between them. The CDR3 sequence: CASSAGQNTEAFF. The CDR3 DNA is TGTGCCAGCAGTGCCGGACAGAACACTGAAGCTTTCTTT.

This chain connects TRBV11-2 to TRBJ2-3; D unclear. V was shortened by 4 bases and J by 2 bases, with 13 bases between the two germline ends. CDR1 and CDR2 (germline): SGHAT, FQNNGV. The CDR3 covers 15 residues. The CDR3 nucleotides read TGTGCCAGCAGCTCGGAATCCCGATACACAGATACGCAGTATTTT. Protein: CASSSESRYTDTQYF.

The gene calls are TRBV6-2 or TRBV6-3 and TRBJ2-1; D is uncertain. V gave up 4 bases and J gave up 0 bases, with 4 bases separating them. The CDR3 extends over 13 amino acids. In germline, CDR1 is MNHEY, CDR2 SVGEGT. In DNA form, the CDR3 reads TGTGCCAGCAGTTGGAGCTCCTACAATGAGCAGTTCTTC. Its translation: CASSWSSYNEQFF.

This clonotype was seen only a few times. The rearrangement links TRBV20-1 to TRBJ2-7, with a tentative D call TRBD1 (6 bases). The germline V gene has CDR1 DFQATT and CDR2 SNEGSKA (reference sequence). The germline V and J ends were trimmed by 5 bases and 5 bases, with 13 bases remaining between them. The CDR3 contains 12 residues. The CDR3 sequence is CSASNRVDEQYV. The DNA for the CDR3 is TGCAGTGCTTCTAACAGGGTTGACGAGCAGTACGTC.

This chain links TRBV5-5 with TRBJ2-1; 8 positions match TRBD1. This CDR3 comprises 15 residues. Germline assignment: CDR1 SGHKS and CDR2 YYEKEE (reference sequence). V dropped 4 bases and J dropped 8; count of bases not matched to a gene: 11. CDR3 DNA: TGTGCCAGCAGCCCGCGGACAGGGCCTCTCGATGAGCAGTTCTTC. Translation gives CASSPRTGPLDEQFF.

This clonotype was recorded a few times. V and J are TRBV7-9 and TRBJ2-7; D perhaps matches TRBD1 (5 bases). The V gene's germline CDR1 is SEHNR and CDR2 FQNEAQ (reference sequence). Trimming stripped 5 bases from V and 3 bases from J, with 8 bases between. The CDR3 totals 12 residues. The CDR3 DNA reads as TGTGCCAGCAGCCAGGACAACTACGAGCAGTACTTC. It codes for CASSQDNYEQYF.

Many counts were recorded for this clonotype. J is TRBJ2-2 and V is TRBV7-9; 8 bases line up with TRBD2. The length of the CDR3 is 16 residues. CDR1 and CDR2 from the germline V gene are SEHNR and FQNEAQ (reference sequence). The ends lost 5 bases at V and 8 bases at J; junction bases unmatched: 13. CDR3 in DNA: TGTGCCAGCAGCCCCCACCGGGGGGGCCTAAAAGGGGAGCTGTTTTTT. Its protein is CASSPHRGGLKGELFF.

Many counts were recorded for this clonotype. V is TRBV6-5 and J is TRBJ2-5; a weak D match, TRBD2 (7 bases). Germline CDR1 reads MNHEY; CDR2 reads SVGAGI. Trimming left V 2 bases short and J 5 bases short, with 12 bases between. The CDR3 length is 14 residues. CDR3 DNA: TGTGCCAGCAGTTACCGGGGGGCAGGGGAGACCCAGTACTTC. Translating it yields CASSYRGAGETQYF.

The chain joins TRBV7-6 to TRBJ2-7, with 9 bases fitting TRBD1. The length of the CDR3 is 15 residues. CDR1 is SGHVS, CDR2 FNYEAQ, per germline. Trimming cost V 5 bases and J 3 bases; bases outside gene matches: 8. Here the CDR3 reads CASSRGQGPYYEQYF. The DNA of the CDR3 is TGTGCCAGCAGCCGAGGACAGGGGCCCTACTACGAGCAGTACTTC.